This T cell receptor beta chain was sequenced in a study of T cell responses to AZD1222 COVID-19 vaccine. Study conclusions and caveats: Reports indicate that nearly half of spike-specific TCRs are directed at unmutated variant regions. It was only after the peak T cell response that any repertoires were sampled. The sample set comprised mostly white British donors with more females, and clonal diversity was possibly underestimated.

Sequencing used immunoSEQ multiplex PCR; TCRdb keeps in-frame clones, though not all of them. The sample consists of some 190,000 clones, approximately 93% of them appearing once. This clone was recorded a few times. Its antigen remains unidentified. Germline-derived CDR1 and CDR2 are SQVTM and ANQGSEA. CDR3 length equals 11 residues. J gave up 6 bases and V 7 bases, and 5 bases lay outside the gene matches. Source: peripheral blood, taken 28 days after the second AZD1222 dose. This clonotype was sampled from an adult who received the AZD1222 COVID-19 vaccine. The genes are TRBV29-1 and TRBJ1-1; 7 nucleotides line up with TRBD1. In DNA, the CDR3 is TGCAGCGCTGCAACAGGGGCTGAAGCTTTCTTT. This translates into CSAATGAEAFF.